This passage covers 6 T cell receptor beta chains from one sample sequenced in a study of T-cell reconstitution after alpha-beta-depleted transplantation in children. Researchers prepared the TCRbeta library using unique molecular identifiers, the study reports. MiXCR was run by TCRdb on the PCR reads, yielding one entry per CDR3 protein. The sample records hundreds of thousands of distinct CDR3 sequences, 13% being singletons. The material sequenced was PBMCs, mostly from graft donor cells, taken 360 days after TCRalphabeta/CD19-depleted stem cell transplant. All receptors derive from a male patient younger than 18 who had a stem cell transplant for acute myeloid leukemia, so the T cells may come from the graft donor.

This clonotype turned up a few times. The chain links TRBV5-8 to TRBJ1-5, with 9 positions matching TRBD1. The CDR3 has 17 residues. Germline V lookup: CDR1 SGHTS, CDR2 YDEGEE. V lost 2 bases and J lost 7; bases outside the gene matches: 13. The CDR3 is CASSFRWDREMKQPQHF. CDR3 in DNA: TGTGCCAGCAGCTTTCGGTGGGACAGGGAAATGAAACAGCCCCAGCATTTT.

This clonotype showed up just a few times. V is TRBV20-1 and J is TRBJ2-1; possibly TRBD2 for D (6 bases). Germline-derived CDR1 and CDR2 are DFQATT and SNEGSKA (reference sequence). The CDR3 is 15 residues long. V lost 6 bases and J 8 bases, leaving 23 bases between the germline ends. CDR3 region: CSAWPIGSGMDEQFF. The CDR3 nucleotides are TGCAGTGCCTGGCCGATTGGTAGCGGCATGGATGAGCAGTTCTTC.

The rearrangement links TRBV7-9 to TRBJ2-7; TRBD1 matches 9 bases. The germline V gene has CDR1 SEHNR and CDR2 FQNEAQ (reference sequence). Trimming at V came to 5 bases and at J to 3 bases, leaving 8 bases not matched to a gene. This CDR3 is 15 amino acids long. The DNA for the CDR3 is TGTGCCAGCAGCCCGCGGACAGGGGCTTTCTACGAGCAGTACTTC. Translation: CASSPRTGAFYEQYF.

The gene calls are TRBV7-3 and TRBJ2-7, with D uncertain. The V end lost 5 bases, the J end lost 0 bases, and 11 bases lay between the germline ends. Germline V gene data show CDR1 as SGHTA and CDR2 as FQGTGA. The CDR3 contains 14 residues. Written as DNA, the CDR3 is TGTGCCAGCAGCCTCCGACCCAACTCCTACGAGCAGTACTTC. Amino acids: CASSLRPNSYEQYF.

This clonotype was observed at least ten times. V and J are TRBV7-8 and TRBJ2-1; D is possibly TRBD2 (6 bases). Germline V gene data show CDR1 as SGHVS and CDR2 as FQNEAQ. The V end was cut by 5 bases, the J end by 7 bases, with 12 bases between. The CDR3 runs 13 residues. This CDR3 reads CASSPRLDNEQFF. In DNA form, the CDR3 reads TGTGCCAGCAGCCCGCGACTAGATAATGAGCAGTTCTTC.

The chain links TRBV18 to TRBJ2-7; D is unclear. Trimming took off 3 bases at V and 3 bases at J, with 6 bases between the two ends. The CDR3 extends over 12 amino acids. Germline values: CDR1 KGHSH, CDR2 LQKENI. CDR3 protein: CASSPVVYEQYF. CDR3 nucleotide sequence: TGTGCCAGCTCACCGGTGGTCTACGAGCAGTACTTC.